A single sample gave rise to the 12 T cell receptor beta chains below, sequenced in a study of T-cell memory formation after mild COVID-19. TCRdb fed the 5' RACE reads into MiXCR, producing one record per CDR3 protein. The profile shows about 400,000 distinct CDR3 sequences, less than 25% of them singletons. Sequenced sample: PBMCs or a T cell subset sorted from them (not recorded which). Receptors were obtained from an adult woman who had mild COVID-19 (a few samples of this study predate the infection). Cell type and time point are not known.

The rearrangement uses TRBV7-3 and TRBJ2-1; 11 bases agree with TRBD1. The V segment lost 5 bases and the J segment 5 bases; nucleotides outside the gene matches: 5. The CDR3 is 15 residues long. CDR1 and CDR2 (germline): SGHTA, FQGTGA. Written as DNA, the CDR3 is TGTGCCAGCAGCCCCCAGGGACAGGGGGACAATGAGCAGTTCTTC. Translated, it gives CASSPQGQGDNEQFF.

Regarding this clonotype: This could be a read error, since a much larger clone is one nucleotide away. The rearrangement uses TRBV20-1 and TRBJ2-4; 10 bases are shared with TRBD2. The CDR3 totals 15 residues. Germline values: CDR1 DFQATT, CDR2 SNEGSKA (reference sequence). After removal of 7 bases from V and 0 bases from J, the junction contained 6 bases not matched to a gene. The CDR3 nucleotides read TGCAGTGATAGTTCTAGCGGGGGAGCCAAAAACATTCAGTACTTC. Translating gives CSDSSSGGAKNIQYF.

There are a few counts of this clonotype. This chain joins TRBV30 and TRBJ2-3; no clear D. Deletions cut 2 bases from V and 2 bases from J, with 5 bases between. Per germline, CDR1 GTSNPN and CDR2 SVGIG (reference sequence). This CDR3 region has 12 residues. CDR3 residues: CAWSTATDTQYF. DNA of the CDR3: TGTGCCTGGAGTACAGCCACAGATACGCAGTATTTT.

V and J are TRBV6-5 and TRBJ2-1; D might be TRBD2 (6 bases). The CDR3 is 15 amino acids. V was clipped by 0 bases and J by 7 bases, with 13 bases between them. Germline values: CDR1 MNHEY, CDR2 SVGAGI. In DNA, the CDR3 is TGTGCCAGCAGTTACTCAACGGGAGTGGGAAATGAGCAGTTCTTC. Protein product: CASSYSTGVGNEQFF.

This clonotype was seen many times. The chain couples TRBV20-1 to TRBJ2-6; possible D gene TRBD2, 6 bases. V dropped 4 bases and J dropped 2 bases, with 15 bases sitting between them. The CDR3 consists of 16 residues. Germline V lookup: CDR1 DFQATT, CDR2 SNEGSKA (reference sequence). CDR3: CSATRWGETGANVLTF. CDR3 coding DNA: TGCAGTGCTACTCGGTGGGGGGAAACTGGGGCCAACGTCCTGACTTTC.

In this sample, this clonotype turned up a few times. The chain joins TRBV27 to TRBJ2-7; a weak D match, TRBD1 (6 bases). The V end lost 6 bases, the J end lost 5 bases, and 17 bases lay between the germline ends. The CDR3 sequence is 14 residues long. Germline CDR1 is MNHEY and CDR2 is SMNVEV (reference sequence). The CDR3: CASRRTGRLDEQYF. In DNA form, the CDR3 reads TGTGCCAGCAGGAGAACAGGGCGTTTGGACGAGCAGTACTTC.

This clonotype was seen many times. This chain connects TRBV7-9 to TRBJ2-2; the D is unclear. This CDR3 contains 11 residues. Germline loops: CDR1 SEHNR, CDR2 FQNEAQ (reference sequence). With 5 bases removed from V and 6 bases from J, the gap between germline ends came to 4 bases. Written as DNA, the CDR3 is TGTGCCAGCAGCCCCGCCGGGGAGCTGTTTTTT. Its translation is CASSPAGELFF.

This clonotype has just a few counts. The V gene is TRBV29-1, the J gene TRBJ2-1; maybe TRBD1 (6 bases). The CDR3 consists of 14 residues. The germline V and J ends were trimmed by 3 bases and 11 bases, with 20 bases remaining between them. Looked up from germline, CDR1 is SQVTM and CDR2 is ANQGSEA. The CDR3 is CSVDDTGTLIKQFF. CDR3 DNA sequence: TGCAGCGTTGACGATACCGGGACACTTATAAAGCAGTTCTTC.

The chain couples TRBV27 to TRBJ2-7; a possible D gene is TRBD2 (6 bases). This CDR3 spans 13 amino acids. Looked up from germline, CDR1 is MNHEY and CDR2 is SMNVEV (reference sequence). Trimming shortened V by 3 bases and J by 6 bases, and 12 bases separated the two germline ends. The CDR3 here is CASSLGRGGEQYF. CDR3 DNA: TGTGCCAGCAGTTTGGGGCGGGGAGGCGAGCAGTACTTC.

V is TRBV4-1 and J is TRBJ1-6, with a possible D match to TRBD1 (5 bases). CDR1 is MGHRA and CDR2 is YSYEKL in the germline V gene. Trimming pared 3 bases from V and 7 bases from J, leaving 7 bases between. There are 13 residues in the CDR3. The CDR3 region has the DNA TGCGCCAGCAGCCAGCAGGGAAATTCACCCCTCCACTTT. The encoded protein is CASSQQGNSPLHF.

This clonotype has more than one count but fewer than ten. The V and J genes are TRBV3-1 and TRBJ2-3; D is tentatively TRBD1 or TRBD2 (5 bases each). Trimming took off 6 bases at V and 2 bases at J, with 12 bases between the two ends. Looked up from germline, CDR1 is LGHDT and CDR2 is YNNKEL (reference sequence). CDR3 length equals 14 residues. CDR3 DNA sequence: TGTGCCAGCAGTCGGGGCTCTAACACAGATACGCAGTATTTT. Protein: CASSRGSNTDTQYF.

The sample holds a few counts of this clonotype. The chain links TRBV5-1 to TRBJ2-3; possibly TRBD1 for D (6 bases). Germline V lookup: CDR1 SGHRS, CDR2 YFSETQ. Trimming shortened V by 0 bases and J by 0 bases, and 14 bases separated the two germline ends. The CDR3 covers 17 residues. The DNA for the CDR3 is TGCGCCAGCAGCTTGGCCTCAGGGGAAGGGAGCACAGATACGCAGTATTTT. Its translation: CASSLASGEGSTDTQYF.